The 4 T cell receptor beta chains given below trace back to one sample, sequenced in a study of regulatory T cells in long-lasting Graves disease. Building of the TCR beta libraries involved iRepertoire HTBI primers and Arm-PCR of CDR3 regions. MiXCR was run by TCRdb on the multiplex PCR reads, yielding one entry per CDR3 protein. The sample includes more than 300,000 distinct CDR3 sequences, 15% to 20% of them seen just once. Time point of the sample: newly diagnosed GD, antithyroid drugs for less than 3 months. The authors made the TCR library using RNA they extracted from PBMCs. Another study also made use of these data, one on T cells in Graves' hyperthyroidism and ophthalmopathy.

The material sequenced was peripheral blood mononuclear cells (PBMCs), taken at new diagnosis, from a patient treated with antithyroid drugs. Source of these receptors: a woman under 30 with Graves disease.

This clonotype was recorded at least ten times. V and J are TRBV28 and TRBJ1-5; D perhaps matches TRBD1 (6 bases). CDR3 size: 20 residues. CDR1 and CDR2 (germline): MDHEN, SYDVKM. Trimming cost V 1 base and J 11 bases, with 33 bases left between them. CDR3 in amino acids: CASSLLGRGFGGHHPKAQHF. DNA for the CDR3: TGTGCCAGCAGTTTATTAGGTCGGGGTTTTGGGGGACATCACCCAAAGGCCCAGCATTTT.

This chain uses TRBV29-1 with TRBJ1-2; no firm D call. Germline CDR1 is SQVTM and CDR2 is ANQGSEA. V was clipped by 2 bases and J by 8 bases, with 18 bases between them. The CDR3 totals 14 residues. The CDR3 bases are TGCAGCGTTGAAATTATCGGGAGCCGGCGGGGCTACACCTTC. Protein sequence: CSVEIIGSRRGYTF.

This clonotype was picked up many times. The chain couples TRBV5-1 to TRBJ1-1; TRBD1 matches 10 bases. CDR1 and CDR2 from the germline V gene are SGHRS and YFSETQ. This CDR3 contains 16 residues. The V gene end was trimmed by 4 bases and the J gene end by 3 bases; junction bases not matched to a gene: 9. The CDR3 sequence: CASSPGTGVLDTEAFF. CDR3 bases: TGCGCCAGCAGCCCAGGGACAGGGGTTTTGGACACTGAAGCTTTCTTT.

The chain has TRBV28 and TRBJ2-7, with D possibly matching TRBD1 (5 bases). V was clipped by 3 bases and J by 6 bases, with 6 bases between them. Germline values: CDR1 MDHEN, CDR2 SYDVKM. This CDR3 region has 11 residues. This CDR3 is CASSFTGEQYF. CDR3 DNA: TGTGCCAGCAGTTTTACAGGCGAGCAGTACTTC.